This T cell receptor beta chain was documented in a study of blood T cells in healthy people across ages. The CDR3 is 15 residues long. V shed 4 bases and J shed 0 bases, with 7 bases lying between them. Germline V gene lookup returns CDR1 MGHDK and CDR2 SYGVNS. For the second PCR, which ran for roughly 6 to 11 cycles, a sample-barcoded 5' primer and a J-beta primer mix were used. With 12 random nucleotides, a template-switch adaptor tagged each individual cDNA molecule. Using its own MiXCR run on the 5' RACE reads, TCRdb lists one record per CDR3 protein. This table has roughly 800,000 distinct CDR3 sequences, 25% to 30% appearing once. This clonotype has more than one count but fewer than ten. This same sample was also taken into another study, of T cells of mothers and their children. That source reports: Over 9.5 million TCR beta CDR3 reads were obtained from each mother, and a few million from each child.

The sequencing sample was made of blood. The V call is TRBV25-1, the J call TRBJ2-6; D unclear. The TCR originated in a boy younger than 18 in good health. The CDR3 nucleotides are TGTGCCAGCAGTGGACCGAACTCTGGGGCCAACGTCCTGACTTTC. Translated: CASSGPNSGANVLTF.